This T cell receptor (beta chain) was identified in a study of identical twins. This clonotype was counted a few times. Its target is not known. The junction and the germline gene differ at one end; a read error may be behind it. With template switching, a universal primer site was added, and the cDNA carried unique molecular identifiers. Using its own MiXCR run on the 5' RACE reads, TCRdb lists one record per CDR3 protein. Among about 240,000 distinct CDR3 sequences, approximately 12% were seen once, and the ten largest hold 3.5% to 5%. All donors were healthy, and all were Caucasian. Findings and limits, study-wide: Without tracking the same donors, conclusions rested on cross-sectional statistical analysis. With abundant cord blood beta clonotypes, insertions were fewer; memory repertoires showed no such pattern.

The sample also formed part of further work on yellow fever vaccine responses in identical twins.

The sample taken for sequencing was memory (CD45RO+) T cells sorted from blood. The receptor was derived from a woman aged 18-29 years in good health.

The CDR3 loop reads CASSFLEGNLLSNF. The CDR3 nucleotides are TGTGCCAGCAGCTTCTTGGAGGGGAACTTACTATCGAACTTC. V usage is TRBV7-2 and J usage is TRBJ2-5, with D tentatively TRBD2 (6 bases). CDR3 size: 14 residues. In germline, CDR1 is SGHTA, CDR2 FQGNSA. Filled out from reference TRBV7-2 and TRBJ2-5, the complete variable domain reads GAGVSQSPSNKVTEKGKDVELRCDPISGHTALYWYRQSLGQGLEFLIYFQGNSAPDKSGLPSDRFSAERTGGSVSTLTIQRTQQEDSAVYLCASSFLEGNLLSNFGPGTRLLVL.